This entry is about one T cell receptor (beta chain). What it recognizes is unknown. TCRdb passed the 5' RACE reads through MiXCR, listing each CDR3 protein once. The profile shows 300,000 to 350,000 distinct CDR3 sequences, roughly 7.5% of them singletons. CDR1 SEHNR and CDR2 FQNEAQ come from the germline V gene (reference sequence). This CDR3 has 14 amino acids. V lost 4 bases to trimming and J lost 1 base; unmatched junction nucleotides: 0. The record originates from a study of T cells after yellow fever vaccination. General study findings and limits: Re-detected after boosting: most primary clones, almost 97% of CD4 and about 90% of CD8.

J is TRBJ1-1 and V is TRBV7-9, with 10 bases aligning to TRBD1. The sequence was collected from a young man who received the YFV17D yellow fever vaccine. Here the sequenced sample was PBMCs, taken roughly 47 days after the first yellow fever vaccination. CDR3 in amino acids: CASSWTGGNTEAFF. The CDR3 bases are TGTGCCAGCAGCTGGACAGGGGGGAACACTGAAGCTTTCTTT.